The sequence of this T cell receptor beta chain was determined in a study of cytomegalovirus exposure and HLA in healthy donors. Profiling relied on immunoSEQ multiplex PCR, and the TCRdb table lists in-frame clones only, not all of them. This table holds 110,000 or so clones, about 85% found once. Overall study results and limits: Both high specificity and high sensitivity reportedly marked the classifier's diagnosis of cytomegalovirus status. Rarity marked most TCR sequences, yet some public TCRs occurred in many donors. Among the CMV-associated chains, three were confirmed in vitro as specific for CMV antigens.

With regard to this clone: Antigen: not known.

The donors were part of the roughly 120-subject validation cohort, which stood apart from the roughly 670-subject first cohort. The sample comprised PBMCs. The TCR originated in a woman aged 25-40 years in good health and CMV-seronegative.

CDR3: CASSFSGGTGELFF. CDR3 bases: TGTGCCAGCAGCTTCAGCGGGGGAACCGGGGAGCTGTTTTTT. The V gene is TRBV7-9, the J gene TRBJ2-2; TRBD2 agrees at 8 bases. The CDR3 runs 14 residues. Germline CDR1 SEHNR, CDR2 FQNEAQ (reference sequence). The J segment lost 5 bases and the V segment lost 3 bases, leaving 2 bases of the junction unmatched.